This is a list of T cell receptor beta chains from one sample in a study of Ad26.COV2.S vaccination and SARS-CoV-2 variants. The table came from immunoSEQ multiplex PCR; TCRdb's copy has only in-frame clones and leaves some out. The data hold almost 400,000 clones, with 70% to 90% observed a single time. The starting material was peripheral blood, obtained in a trial of Ad26.COV2.S vaccine versus placebo. These receptors were taken from a person between 18 and 60 years old who received the Ad26.COV2.S COVID-19 vaccine or a placebo. Each CDR3 is given with its conserved first and last residue.

v_call cdr3_aa
TRBV6-4 CASSAGDEYNEQFF
TRBV13 CASSTQLAGVRSDEQFF
TRBV24-1 CATSDYRDPTDTQYF
TRBV7-8 CASSLPSTGELFF
TRBV28 CASRYSGTSAYEQYF
TRBV7-2 CASSLVGGASYEQYF
TRBV3-1/TRBV3-2 CASSRFLSGSTDTQYF
TRBV6-1 CASSEMEGSNEKLFF
TRBV7-3 CASSLNAGERADTQYF
TRBV5-6 CASSPTVSGANVLTF
TRBV4-1 CASSQREYSYEQYF
TRBV6-4 CASLVSGAGQNNEQFF
TRBV15 CATSRDRGPSGNTIYF
TRBV7-9 CASSSEVAGAGYGYTF
TRBV7-2 CASSSGATNSPLYF
TRBV6-5 CASTLLAGGTYEQYF
TRBV18 CASSPGGPSTDTQYF
TRBV2 CASRHGNRGWDQPQHF
TRBV3-1/TRBV3-2 CASSHRNTGELFF
TRBV28 CASGPRRSEQYF
TRBV7-6 CASSLGGVTTTGEQFF
TRBV20-1 CSASDWNSGNTIYF
TRBV9 CASSVTVTNEQFF
TRBV20-1 CSANSGRIAYF
TRBV6-4 CASSERGSTDTQYF
TRBV6-5 CASSTPGEKLFF
TRBV5-1 CASSDYRGTDTQYF